One sample yielded the 24 T cell receptor beta chains listed below, sequenced in a study of shared clonotypes between healthy human individuals (dated by TCRdb to about 2020). Library preparation used the immunoSEQ multiplex PCR assay. TCRdb took this table from immuneACCESS and kept in-frame rearrangements with V and J called. Such tables lack part of the clones; where checked against another copy, unresolved V genes explain under half of the gap, and the rest is unexplained. The sample includes under 1,900,000 clones, with approximately 98.5% observed a single time. The ten largest clones represent 0.36% of the sample. The sequencing input was naive CD4+ T cells sorted from blood. The sample's cell subset or site label, in plain terms: CD45RA+ positively selected. The receptors shown here come from a young man in good health.

This clone occurred once. This chain links TRBV7-9 with TRBJ2-1; D is perhaps TRBD1 or TRBD2 (6 bases each). Germline lookup yields CDR1 SEHNR and CDR2 FQNEAQ (reference sequence). The CDR3 is made up of 16 amino acids. V lost 5 bases, J lost 5 bases, and 19 bases lay in between. This CDR3 is CASSNRERRGDNEQFF. The CDR3, as DNA: TGTGCCAGCAGCAATCGCGAAAGAAGGGGGGACAATGAGCAGTTCTTC.

The gene calls are TRBV6-5 and TRBJ1-5; 7 bases align to TRBD1. With V trimmed by 6 bases and J by 1 base, 6 bases remained unmatched. The CDR3 contains 15 residues. Germline lookup yields CDR1 MNHEY and CDR2 SVGAGI. CDR3 sequence reads: CASRRTGESNQPQHF. Written as DNA, the CDR3 is TGTGCCAGCAGAAGGACAGGAGAAAGCAATCAGCCCCAGCATTTT.

CDR3 sequence reads: CASRKDSHTQYF. DNA of the CDR3: TGTGCCAGCAGAAAAGACAGCCATACGCAGTATTTT. The chain combines TRBV7-2 with TRBJ2-3; a possible D gene is TRBD1 (5 bases). V dropped 6 bases and J dropped 7 bases, with 11 bases sitting between them. CDR3 length equals 12 residues. The germline gives CDR1 SGHTA, CDR2 FQGNSA.

The chain couples TRBV7-8 to TRBJ2-7; D uncertain. There are 14 residues in the CDR3. V dropped 0 bases and J dropped 1 base, with 7 bases sitting between them. CDR1 SGHVS and CDR2 FQNEAQ come from the germline V gene. The CDR3 protein is CASSLARQSYEQYF. The CDR3 nucleotides are TGTGCCAGCAGCTTAGCCAGGCAGTCCTACGAGCAGTACTTC.

This clone occurred once. Other DNA sequences in the sample encode the same CDR3. This chain joins TRBV7-6 and TRBJ2-2; TRBD2 aligns across 11 bases. Germline assignment: CDR1 SGHVS and CDR2 FNYEAQ. CDR3 length: 15 amino acids. The V segment lost 5 bases and the J segment 1 base; nucleotides outside the gene matches: 0. The CDR3 bases are TGTGCCAGCAGCGGACTAGCGGGGAACACCGGGGAGCTGTTTTTT. Translated, it gives CASSGLAGNTGELFF.

The V call is TRBV14, the J call TRBJ2-5, with 7 bases that match TRBD2. This CDR3 region has 14 residues. V gave up 1 base and J gave up 3 bases; unmatched junction bases: 2. Germline assignment: CDR1 SGHDN and CDR2 FVKESK. The CDR3 DNA is TGTGCCAGCAGCCAAGGACTAGCTAAAGAGACCCAGTACTTC. It translates to CASSQGLAKETQYF.

The V and J genes are TRBV4-1 and TRBJ2-1; D might be TRBD2 (6 bases). V was trimmed by 6 bases and J by 2 bases, leaving 23 bases between them. CDR1 and CDR2 from the germline V gene are MGHRA and YSYEKL. The CDR3 contains 18 residues. DNA for the CDR3: TGCGCCAGCAGTACAGACCAAGACGGAGGGCTGCCCTACAATGAGCAGTTCTTC. Protein sequence: CASSTDQDGGLPYNEQFF.

As to this clone: This specimen includes other DNA sequences encoding the same CDR3. This chain connects TRBV5-4 to TRBJ2-2; 7 bases map to TRBD2. The CDR3 is made up of 16 amino acids. CDR1 is SGHNT and CDR2 is YYREEE in the germline V gene (reference sequence). The V segment lost 0 bases and the J segment 5 bases; nucleotides outside the gene matches: 7. The CDR3 loop is CASSLGGGSGTGELFF. The CDR3 DNA reads TGTGCCAGCAGCTTGGGGGGCGGGAGTGGTACCGGGGAGCTGTTTTTT.

This chain uses TRBV5-4 with TRBJ2-1; D possibly corresponds to TRBD2 (5 bases). Germline CDR1 is SGHNT and CDR2 is YYREEE (reference sequence). Trimming stripped 1 base from V and 2 bases from J, with 7 bases between. CDR3 length: 14 amino acids. The CDR3, as DNA: TGTGCCAGCAGCTTGCGGGGAGCCTACAATGAGCAGTTCTTC. Its translation is CASSLRGAYNEQFF.

V is TRBV7-9 and J is TRBJ2-1, with D perhaps TRBD2 (5 bases). The germline V gene encodes CDR1 SEHNR and CDR2 FQNEAQ (reference sequence). CDR3 length equals 16 residues. V lost 3 bases and J 6 bases, leaving 18 bases between the germline ends. The CDR3 sequence: CASSLPTGPGINEQFF. DNA for the CDR3: TGTGCCAGCAGCTTGCCCACCGGGCCCGGGATCAATGAGCAGTTCTTC.

This chain joins TRBV4-1 and TRBJ2-2; 7 bases map to TRBD1. CDR1 is MGHRA and CDR2 is YSYEKL in the germline V gene. J lost 4 bases, V lost 2 bases, and 7 bases had no gene match. CDR3 size: 16 residues. The CDR3 sequence is CASSQTPGQTTGELFF. The CDR3 nucleotides are TGCGCCAGCAGCCAAACTCCGGGACAGACCACCGGGGAGCTGTTTTTT.

CDR3 bases: TGTGCCAGCAGCCGGGGCGGAAACAGGAGGAATGAGCAGTTCTTC. Translating it yields CASSRGGNRRNEQFF. The gene calls are TRBV7-2 and TRBJ2-1, with D possibly called TRBD1 or TRBD2 (5 bases each). The V gene lost 5 bases and the J gene lost 7 bases, with 18 bases spanning the gap. CDR1 is SGHTA, CDR2 FQGNSA, per germline. CDR3 length equals 15 residues.

This clone appeared once. The chain uses TRBV9 and TRBJ2-7; no reliable D call. The V end lost 4 bases, the J end lost 8 bases, and 25 bases lay between the germline ends. This CDR3 has 16 amino acids. From germline, CDR1 is SGDLS and CDR2 YYNGEE. The CDR3 nucleotides are TGTGCCAGCAGCCCAACGGCCACCGAGGTATCCTTGAAGCAGTACTTC. It specifies CASSPTATEVSLKQYF. Looking up the rest from reference TRBV9 and TRBJ2-7 gives the full variable domain: DSGVTQTPKHLITATGQRVTLRCSPRSGDLSVYWYQQSLDQGLQFLIQYYNGEERAKGNILERFSAQQFPDLHSELNLSSLELGDSALYFCASSPTATEVSLKQYFGPGTRLTVT.

The chain links TRBV28 to TRBJ2-5; D is perhaps TRBD1 or TRBD2 (5 bases each). V shed 7 bases and J shed 5 bases, with 14 bases lying between them. Germline assignment: CDR1 MDHEN and CDR2 SYDVKM. This CDR3 spans 13 amino acids. The CDR3 coding sequence is TGTGCCAGCAAGGGACCAAATTCGGAGACCCAGTACTTC. The encoded protein is CASKGPNSETQYF.

This sequence joins TRBV7-2 and TRBJ2-4; D not certain. V shed 2 bases and J shed 7 bases, with 6 bases lying between them. The CDR3 loop spans 12 amino acids. Per germline, CDR1 SGHTA and CDR2 FQGNSA. The CDR3 nucleotides read TGTGCCAGCAGCTTAATTAATAACATTCAGTACTTC. Its translation is CASSLINNIQYF.

V and J are TRBV5-4 and TRBJ2-1; 8 bases fit TRBD1. The germline gives CDR1 SGHNT, CDR2 YYREEE (reference sequence). V was pared by 0 bases and J by 5 bases, with 13 bases of the junction left unmatched. The CDR3 is made up of 18 amino acids. The CDR3 region is CASSLGPAGQGGNNEQFF. CDR3 sequence (DNA): TGTGCCAGCAGCTTGGGCCCCGCCGGACAGGGTGGTAACAATGAGCAGTTCTTC.

The chain links TRBV5-1 to TRBJ2-7; 9 positions agree with TRBD1. Germline V gene lookup returns CDR1 SGHRS and CDR2 YFSETQ. This CDR3 has 16 residues. The V segment lost 2 bases and the J segment 1 base; nucleotides outside the gene matches: 7. The CDR3 bases are TGCGCCAGCAGCTTCAGAGCGGACAGGGGTTCCTACGAGCAGTACTTC. The encoded protein is CASSFRADRGSYEQYF.

The V and J genes are TRBV6-5 and TRBJ1-2; D gene unclear. Deletions cut 6 bases from V and 7 bases from J, with 12 bases between. The CDR3 runs 12 residues. From germline, CDR1 is MNHEY and CDR2 SVGAGI. CDR3 sequence reads: CASRDIASGYTF. CDR3 in DNA: TGTGCCAGCAGAGACATCGCATCTGGCTACACCTTC.

The chain links TRBV6-5 to TRBJ1-5, with D tentatively TRBD1 (5 bases). The V gene lost 2 bases and the J gene lost 4 bases, with 9 bases spanning the gap. The CDR3 loop spans 14 amino acids. Germline V gives CDR1 MNHEY, CDR2 SVGAGI. The CDR3 reads CASSYRGRNQPQHF. Here the CDR3 DNA reads TGTGCCAGCAGTTACCGGGGCCGTAATCAGCCCCAGCATTTT.

The V and J genes are TRBV9 and TRBJ2-7, with D possibly matching TRBD2 (6 bases). This CDR3 comprises 14 residues. CDR1 is SGDLS and CDR2 is YYNGEE in the germline V gene. Trimming cost V 0 bases and J 3 bases, with 10 bases left between them. The CDR3 DNA reads as TGTGCCAGCAGCGTAGAGAGTAGCGGCTACGAGCAGTACTTC. It translates to CASSVESSGYEQYF.

The chain is built from TRBV6-5 and TRBJ1-1; the match to TRBD1 covers 7 bases. The length of the CDR3 is 14 residues. Germline V gives CDR1 MNHEY, CDR2 SVGAGI. V shed 6 bases and J 1 base; nucleotides not matched to a gene: 5. The CDR3 nucleotides are TGTGCCAGCAGGATCGGACAGGCGAACACTGAAGCTTTCTTT. Residues: CASRIGQANTEAFF.

The chain uses TRBV19 and TRBJ2-5; 9 bases map to TRBD1. J was trimmed by 5 bases and V by 7 bases; bases with no gene match: 14. The CDR3 consists of 16 residues. CDR1 is LNHDA, CDR2 SQIVND, per germline (reference sequence). CDR3 sequence (DNA): TGTGCCAGTAACACCGGGACAGGGTATCGGTTGGAGACCCAGTACTTC. Amino acids: CASNTGTGYRLETQYF.

This chain links TRBV9 with TRBJ2-3; D is ambiguous. V lost 4 bases to trimming and J lost 0 bases, with 3 bases between them. This CDR3 region has 12 residues. Germline V gene lookup returns CDR1 SGDLS and CDR2 YYNGEE. The CDR3 DNA sequence: TGTGCCAGCAGCATTAGCACAGATACGCAGTATTTT. This sequence encodes CASSISTDTQYF. Full variable domain (missing parts from reference TRBV9 and TRBJ2-3): DSGVTQTPKHLITATGQRVTLRCSPRSGDLSVYWYQQSLDQGLQFLIQYYNGEERAKGNILERFSAQQFPDLHSELNLSSLELGDSALYFCASSISTDTQYFGPGTRLTVL.

Of note for this clone: The sample holds other DNA sequences that translate to the same CDR3. This chain connects TRBV5-1 to TRBJ2-7, with TRBD1 matching over 8 bases. Germline trimming cut 0 bases from V and 7 bases from J; bases unmatched to any gene: 9. Germline CDR1 reads SGHRS; CDR2 reads YFSETQ. The CDR3 has 15 residues. In DNA form, the CDR3 reads TGCGCCAGCAGCTTGGTCGGGCAGGGGGCAGGGGAGCAGTACTTC. Its protein product is CASSLVGQGAGEQYF.